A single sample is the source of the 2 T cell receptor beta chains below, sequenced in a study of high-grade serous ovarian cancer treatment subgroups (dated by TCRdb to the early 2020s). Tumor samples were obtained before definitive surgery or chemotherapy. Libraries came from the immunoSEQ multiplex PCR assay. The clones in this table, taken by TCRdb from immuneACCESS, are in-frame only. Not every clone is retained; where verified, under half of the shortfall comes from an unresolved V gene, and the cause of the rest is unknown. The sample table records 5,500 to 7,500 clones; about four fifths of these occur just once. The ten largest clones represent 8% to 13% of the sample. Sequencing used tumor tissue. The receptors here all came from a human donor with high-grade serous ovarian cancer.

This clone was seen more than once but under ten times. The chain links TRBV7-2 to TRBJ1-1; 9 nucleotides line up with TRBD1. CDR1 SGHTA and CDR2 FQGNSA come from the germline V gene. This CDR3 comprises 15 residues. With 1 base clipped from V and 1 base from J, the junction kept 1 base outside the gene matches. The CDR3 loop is CASSLDRGPNTEAFF. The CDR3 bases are TGTGCCAGCAGCTTAGACAGGGGGCCGAACACTGAAGCTTTCTTT.

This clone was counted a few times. CDR3 amino acids: CASHRGSNTGELFF. Here the CDR3 DNA reads TGCGCCAGCCACAGGGGGAGTAACACCGGGGAGCTGTTTTTT. The J gene is TRBJ2-2, the V gene TRBV5-1, with 8 positions matching TRBD1. The V segment lost 7 bases and the J segment 2 bases; nucleotides outside the gene matches: 4. The length of the CDR3 is 14 residues. Per the germline V gene, CDR1 is SGHRS and CDR2 is YFSETQ.